This TCR beta chain was captured by sequencing in a study of cytomegalovirus exposure and HLA in healthy donors. The study ran its PCR with 60 Vbeta and 13 Jbeta primers. Using immunoSEQ multiplex PCR, the repertoire was profiled, and TCRdb retains in-frame clones only, with some absent. The sample lists 200,000 to 250,000 clones; about 78% were seen once. CDR3 length: 11 amino acids. Germline values: CDR1 LNHDA, CDR2 SQIVND (reference sequence). V lost 9 bases, J lost 8 bases, and 13 bases lay in between. Study-wide results and caveats: In vitro confirmation showed a few CMV-associated chains to be CMV antigen specific.

Notes on this clone: What it binds is not known.

Sequences were obtained from PBMCs. The TCR was taken from a male donor in good health and CMV-seronegative. V and J are TRBV19 and TRBJ1-2; D is perhaps TRBD1 (6 bases). CDR3 nucleotide sequence: TGTGCCAGCCTTCAGGGGTACGGCTACACCTTC. This translates into CASLQGYGYTF.